The 7 T cell receptor beta chains given below trace back to one sample, sequenced in a study of blood T cell repertoires in COVID-19. TCRdb's table, derived via immunoSEQ multiplex PCR, lists solely in-frame clones and lacks some. This table holds over 200,000 clones, about 84% found once. Material for sequencing was peripheral blood. These receptors originate from a woman older than 75 with COVID-19, enrolled during active disease.

The chain joins TRBV27 to TRBJ2-2; 8 bases agree with TRBD2. Germline values: CDR1 MNHEY, CDR2 SMNVEV (reference sequence). This CDR3 has 16 amino acids. The trim removed 3 bases at V and 7 bases at J, leaving 10 bases unmatched. The CDR3 here is CASSFRGAGVLGELFF. The DNA for the CDR3 is TGTGCCAGCAGTTTCCGCGGAGCGGGAGTCCTCGGGGAGCTGTTTTTT.

The chain has TRBV25-1 and TRBJ1-1; no reliable D call. Germline V gene sequence: CDR1 MGHDK, CDR2 SYGVNS. This CDR3 has 13 residues. Trimming stripped 10 bases from V and 1 base from J, with 13 bases between. In DNA form, the CDR3 reads TGTGCCACCGGGGAGGTGGGGAACACTGAAGCTTTCTTT. Its translation is CATGEVGNTEAFF.

This chain uses TRBV7-3 with TRBJ2-7; possible D gene TRBD2, 7 bases. Germline-derived CDR1 and CDR2 are SGHTA and FQGTGA. The CDR3 covers 14 residues. Deletions cut 0 bases from V and 6 bases from J, with 12 bases between. The CDR3 sequence: CASSLTGGRGEQYF. CDR3 in DNA: TGTGCCAGCAGCTTAACGGGGGGGCGAGGCGAGCAGTACTTC.

J is TRBJ1-1 and V is TRBV3-1 (or the pseudogene TRBV3-2), with D unclear. Trimming stripped 1 base from V and 6 bases from J, with 12 bases between. Germline CDR1 and CDR2: LGHDT and YNNKEL (reference sequence). This CDR3 region has 14 residues. CDR3 amino acids: CASSQGLERAEAFF. The CDR3, as DNA: TGTGCCAGCAGCCAAGGCCTCGAGAGGGCTGAAGCTTTCTTT.

A word on this clone: The sample carries other DNA sequences with the same CDR3. The J gene is TRBJ1-2, the V gene TRBV28; the match to TRBD1 covers 8 bases. V was pared by 2 bases and J by 4 bases, with 3 bases of the junction left unmatched. The CDR3 consists of 14 residues. Germline lookup yields CDR1 MDHEN and CDR2 SYDVKM. The CDR3 spells CASSLGTGGYGYTF. The CDR3 DNA reads as TGTGCCAGCAGTTTAGGGACAGGAGGCTATGGCTACACCTTC.

The V call is TRBV28, the J call TRBJ1-1; tentatively, D is TRBD1 (5 bases). The CDR3 is made up of 11 amino acids. V was clipped by 3 bases and J by 7 bases, with 6 bases between them. CDR1 and CDR2 (germline): MDHEN, SYDVKM. The CDR3 loop is CASSLGLEAFF. The CDR3 DNA sequence: TGTGCCAGCAGTTTGGGGCTTGAAGCTTTCTTT.

The rearrangement uses TRBV6-6 and TRBJ1-3; D remains ambiguous. The length of the CDR3 is 13 residues. Trimming stripped 8 bases from V and 8 bases from J, with 16 bases between. CDR1 is MNHNY and CDR2 is SVGAGI in the germline V gene (reference sequence). This chain's CDR3 is CASYTGDVDTIYF. The CDR3 DNA is TGTGCCAGCTACACGGGAGATGTAGACACCATATATTTT.